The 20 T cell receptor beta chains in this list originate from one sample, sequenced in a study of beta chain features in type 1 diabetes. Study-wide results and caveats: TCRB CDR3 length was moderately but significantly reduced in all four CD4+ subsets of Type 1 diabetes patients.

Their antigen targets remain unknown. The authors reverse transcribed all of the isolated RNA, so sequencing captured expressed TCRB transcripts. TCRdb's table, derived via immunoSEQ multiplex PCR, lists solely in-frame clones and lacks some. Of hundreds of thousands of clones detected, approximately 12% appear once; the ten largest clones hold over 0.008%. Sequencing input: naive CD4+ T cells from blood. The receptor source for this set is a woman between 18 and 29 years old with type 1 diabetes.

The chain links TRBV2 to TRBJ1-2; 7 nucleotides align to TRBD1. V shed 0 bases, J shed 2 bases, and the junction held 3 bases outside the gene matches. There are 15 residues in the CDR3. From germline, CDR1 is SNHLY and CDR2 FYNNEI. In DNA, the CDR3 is TGTGCCAGCAGTGAAGCGACAGGGAAAAACTATGGCTACACCTTC. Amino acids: CASSEATGKNYGYTF.

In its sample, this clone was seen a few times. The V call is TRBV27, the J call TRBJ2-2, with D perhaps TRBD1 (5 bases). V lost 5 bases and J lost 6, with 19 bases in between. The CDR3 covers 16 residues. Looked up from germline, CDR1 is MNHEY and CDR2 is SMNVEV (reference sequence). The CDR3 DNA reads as TGTGCCAGCAGTGGGAAGGGGTGGAGTGGGGCCGGGGAGCTGTTTTTT. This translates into CASSGKGWSGAGELFF.

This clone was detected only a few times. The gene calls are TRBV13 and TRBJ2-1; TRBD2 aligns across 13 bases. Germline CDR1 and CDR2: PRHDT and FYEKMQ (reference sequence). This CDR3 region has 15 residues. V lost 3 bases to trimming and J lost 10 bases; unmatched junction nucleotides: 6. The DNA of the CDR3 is TGTGCCAGCAGCTTTCGGACTAGCGGGAGAAAGGAGCAGTTCTTC. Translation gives CASSFRTSGRKEQFF.

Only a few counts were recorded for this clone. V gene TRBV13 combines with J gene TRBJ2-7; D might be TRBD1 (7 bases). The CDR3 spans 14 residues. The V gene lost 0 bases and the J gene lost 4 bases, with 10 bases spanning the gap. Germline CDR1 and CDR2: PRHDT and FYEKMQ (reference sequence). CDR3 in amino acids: CASSLGQGGYEQYF. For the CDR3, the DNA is TGTGCCAGCAGCTTAGGGCAGGGGGGTTACGAGCAGTACTTC.

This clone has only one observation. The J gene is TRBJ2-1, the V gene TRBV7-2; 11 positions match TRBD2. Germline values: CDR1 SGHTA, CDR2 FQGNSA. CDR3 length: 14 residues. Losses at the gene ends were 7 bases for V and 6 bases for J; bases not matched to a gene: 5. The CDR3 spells CASTSLAGANEQFF. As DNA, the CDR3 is TGTGCCAGCACGTCACTAGCGGGAGCCAATGAGCAGTTCTTC.

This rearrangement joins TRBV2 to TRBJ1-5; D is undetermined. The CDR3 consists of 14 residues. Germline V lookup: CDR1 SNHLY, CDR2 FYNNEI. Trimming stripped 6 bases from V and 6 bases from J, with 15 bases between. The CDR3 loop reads CASSYLERGQPQHF. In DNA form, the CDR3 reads TGTGCCAGCAGCTATTTGGAACGCGGTCAGCCCCAGCATTTT. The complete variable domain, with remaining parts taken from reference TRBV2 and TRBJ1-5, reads EPEVTQTPSHQVTQMGQEVILRCVPISNHLYFYWYRQILGQKVEFLVSFYNNEISEKSEIFDDQFSVERPDGSNFTLKIRSTKLEDSAMYFCASSYLERGQPQHFGDGTRLSIL.

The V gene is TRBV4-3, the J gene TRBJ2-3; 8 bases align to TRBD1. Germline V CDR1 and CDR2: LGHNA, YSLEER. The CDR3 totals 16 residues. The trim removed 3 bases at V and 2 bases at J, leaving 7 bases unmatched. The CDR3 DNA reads TGCGCCAGCAGCCAGGTGTGGACAGGGATCACAGATACGCAGTATTTT. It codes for CASSQVWTGITDTQYF.

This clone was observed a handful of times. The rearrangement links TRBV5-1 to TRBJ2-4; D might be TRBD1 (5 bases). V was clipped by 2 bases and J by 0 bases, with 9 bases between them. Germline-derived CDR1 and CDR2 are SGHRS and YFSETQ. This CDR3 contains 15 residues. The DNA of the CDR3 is TGCGCCAGCAGCTTCGACAGTTTAGCCAAAAACATTCAGTACTTC. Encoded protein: CASSFDSLAKNIQYF.

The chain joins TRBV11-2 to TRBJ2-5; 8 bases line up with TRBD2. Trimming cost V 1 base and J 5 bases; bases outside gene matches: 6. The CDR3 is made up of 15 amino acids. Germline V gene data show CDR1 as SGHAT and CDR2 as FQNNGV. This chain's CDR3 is CASSLGSGLGETQYF. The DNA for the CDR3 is TGTGCCAGCAGCTTAGGTTCGGGACTAGGGGAGACCCAGTACTTC. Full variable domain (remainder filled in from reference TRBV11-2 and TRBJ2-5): EAGVAQSPRYKIIEKRQSVAFWCNPISGHATLYWYQQILGQGPKLLIQFQNNGVVDDSQLPKDRFSAERLKGVDSTLKIQPAKLEDSAVYLCASSLGSGLGETQYFGPGTRLLVL.

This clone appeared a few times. CDR3 sequence reads: CASITSGGYDTQYF. The CDR3 DNA sequence: TGCGCCAGCATAACTAGCGGGGGGTATGATACGCAGTATTTT. V gene TRBV5-1 combines with J gene TRBJ2-3, with 12 bases fitting TRBD2. This CDR3 spans 14 amino acids. CDR1 is SGHRS and CDR2 is YFSETQ in the germline V gene. The ends lost 6 bases at V and 6 bases at J; junction bases unmatched: 5.

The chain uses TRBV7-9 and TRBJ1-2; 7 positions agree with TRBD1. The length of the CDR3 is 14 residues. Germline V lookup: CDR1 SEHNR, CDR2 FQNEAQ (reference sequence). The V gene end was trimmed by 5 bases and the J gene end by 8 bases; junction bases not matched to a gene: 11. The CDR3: CASSITGTERGYTF. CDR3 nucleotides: TGTGCCAGCAGCATAACCGGGACAGAGAGAGGCTACACCTTC.

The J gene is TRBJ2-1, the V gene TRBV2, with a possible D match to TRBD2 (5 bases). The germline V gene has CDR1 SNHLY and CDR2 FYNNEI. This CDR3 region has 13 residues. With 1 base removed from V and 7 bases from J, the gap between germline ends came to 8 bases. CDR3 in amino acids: CASSEGTLNEQFF. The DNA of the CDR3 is TGTGCCAGCAGTGAAGGGACTTTGAATGAGCAGTTCTTC.

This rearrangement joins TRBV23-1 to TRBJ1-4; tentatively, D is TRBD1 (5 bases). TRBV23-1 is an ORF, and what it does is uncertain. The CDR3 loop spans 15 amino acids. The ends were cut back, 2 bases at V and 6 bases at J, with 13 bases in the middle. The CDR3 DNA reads TGCGCCAGCAGTCAACTCCAGAAGGGGCATGAAAAACTGTTTTTT. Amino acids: CASSQLQKGHEKLFF.

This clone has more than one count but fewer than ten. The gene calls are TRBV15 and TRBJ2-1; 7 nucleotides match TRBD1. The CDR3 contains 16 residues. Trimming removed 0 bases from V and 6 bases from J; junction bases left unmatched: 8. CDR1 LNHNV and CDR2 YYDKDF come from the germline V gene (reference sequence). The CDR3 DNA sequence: TGTGCCACCAGCAGAGATTGGGACAGCACTTCCAATGAGCAGTTCTTC. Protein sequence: CATSRDWDSTSNEQFF.

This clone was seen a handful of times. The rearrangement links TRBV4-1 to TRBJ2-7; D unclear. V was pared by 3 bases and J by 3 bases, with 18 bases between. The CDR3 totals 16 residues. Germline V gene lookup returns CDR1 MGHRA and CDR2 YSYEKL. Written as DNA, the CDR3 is TGCGCCAGCAGCCACCCGGGTACCACCCCCTTCTACGAGCAGTACTTC. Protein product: CASSHPGTTPFYEQYF.

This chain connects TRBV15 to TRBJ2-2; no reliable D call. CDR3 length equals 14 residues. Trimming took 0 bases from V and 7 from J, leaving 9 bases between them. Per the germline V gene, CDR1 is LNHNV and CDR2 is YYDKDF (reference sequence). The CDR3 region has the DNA TGTGCCACCAGCAGAGATCAGGCTGGCGGGGAGCTGTTTTTT. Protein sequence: CATSRDQAGGELFF.

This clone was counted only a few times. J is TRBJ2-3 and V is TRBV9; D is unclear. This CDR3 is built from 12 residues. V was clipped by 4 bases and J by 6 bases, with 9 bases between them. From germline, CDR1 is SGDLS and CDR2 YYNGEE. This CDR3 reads CASSPQTDTQYF. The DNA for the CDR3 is TGTGCCAGCAGCCCACAAACGGATACGCAGTATTTT.

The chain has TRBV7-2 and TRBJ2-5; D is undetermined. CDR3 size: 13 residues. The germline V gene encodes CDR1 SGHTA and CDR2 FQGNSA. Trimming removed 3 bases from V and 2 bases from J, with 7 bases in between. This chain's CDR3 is CASSLQEQETQYF. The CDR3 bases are TGTGCCAGCAGCTTGCAGGAACAAGAGACCCAGTACTTC. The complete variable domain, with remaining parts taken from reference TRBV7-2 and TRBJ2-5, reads GAGVSQSPSNKVTEKGKDVELRCDPISGHTALYWYRQSLGQGLEFLIYFQGNSAPDKSGLPSDRFSAERTGGSVSTLTIQRTQQEDSAVYLCASSLQEQETQYFGPGTRLLVL.

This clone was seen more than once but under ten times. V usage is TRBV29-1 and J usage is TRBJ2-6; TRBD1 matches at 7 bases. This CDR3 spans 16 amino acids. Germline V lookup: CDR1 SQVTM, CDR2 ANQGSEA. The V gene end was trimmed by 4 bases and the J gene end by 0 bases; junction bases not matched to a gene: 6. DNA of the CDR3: TGCAGCGTTGGAGGGGACAGAAGCTCTGGGGCCAACGTCCTGACTTTC. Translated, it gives CSVGGDRSSGANVLTF.

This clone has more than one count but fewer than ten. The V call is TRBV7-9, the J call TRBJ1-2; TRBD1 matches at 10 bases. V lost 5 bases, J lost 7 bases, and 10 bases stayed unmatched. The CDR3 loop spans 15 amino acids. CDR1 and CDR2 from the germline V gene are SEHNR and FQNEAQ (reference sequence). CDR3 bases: TGTGCCAGCAGCCTCGAGGGGACAGGGGACTCTGGCTACACCTTC. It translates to CASSLEGTGDSGYTF. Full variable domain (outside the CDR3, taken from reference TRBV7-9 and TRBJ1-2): DTGVSQNPRHKITKRGQNVTFRCDPISEHNRLYWYRQTLGQGPEFLTYFQNEAQLEKSRLLSDRFSAERPKGSFSTLEIQRTEQGDSAMYLCASSLEGTGDSGYTFGSGTRLTVV.